The TCR beta chain described here comes from a study of graft-versus-host responses after intestinal transplantation. Whole-study context: The transplants performed in recipients were multivisceral, liver-intestinal, or isolated intestinal. Each recipient received anti-thymocyte globulin induction, then tacrolimus and steroids for about 3 years. Study-level results: With peak circulating GvH clone levels came an association with early post-transplant HvG declines. Investigators detected GvH clones in recipient marrow, with some emerging earlier in ileum or blood.

The repertoire was sequenced with immunoSEQ multiplex PCR; TCRdb's copy has only in-frame clones and lacks some. This repertoire shows approximately 77,000 clones, about 92% found once; its top ten account for around 0.69%. Notes on this clone: Its cognate antigen is unknown.

The CDR3 is 17 amino acids. J lost 1 base, V lost 4 bases, and 10 bases had no gene match. The germline gives CDR1 SGHDT, CDR2 YYEEEE. Source: PBMCs, taken 98 days after intestinal transplantation. The source of this sequence is a human patient who received an intestinal transplant, so some T cells may come from the graft donor. The chain recombines TRBV5-6 with TRBJ1-1, with 10 bases aligning to TRBD1. The CDR3 region is CASSKDRGRMANTEAFF. The DNA for the CDR3 is TGTGCCAGCAGCAAAGACAGGGGGCGGATGGCGAACACTGAAGCTTTCTTT.